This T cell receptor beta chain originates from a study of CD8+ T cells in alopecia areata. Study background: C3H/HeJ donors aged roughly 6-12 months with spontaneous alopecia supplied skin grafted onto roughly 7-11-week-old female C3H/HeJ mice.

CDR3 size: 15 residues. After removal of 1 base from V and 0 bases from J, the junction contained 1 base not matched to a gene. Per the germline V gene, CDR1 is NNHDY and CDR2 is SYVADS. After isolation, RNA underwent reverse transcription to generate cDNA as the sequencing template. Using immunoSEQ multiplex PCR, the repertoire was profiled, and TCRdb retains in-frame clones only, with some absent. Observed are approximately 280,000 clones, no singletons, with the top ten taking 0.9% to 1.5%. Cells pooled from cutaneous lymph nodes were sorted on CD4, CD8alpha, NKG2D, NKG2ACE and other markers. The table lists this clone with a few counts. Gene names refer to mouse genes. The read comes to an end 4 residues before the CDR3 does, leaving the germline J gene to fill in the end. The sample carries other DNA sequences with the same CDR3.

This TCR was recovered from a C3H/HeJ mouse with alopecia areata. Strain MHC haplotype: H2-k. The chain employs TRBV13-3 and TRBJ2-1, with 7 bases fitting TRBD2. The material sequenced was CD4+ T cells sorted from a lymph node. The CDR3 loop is CASSDLGGNYAEQFF. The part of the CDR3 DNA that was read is TGTGCCAGCAGTGATTTGGGGGGTAACTATGCT.